Following are 13 T cell receptor beta chains from one sample sequenced in a study of cytomegalovirus exposure and HLA in healthy donors. The PCR was carried out with 60 Vbeta primers and 13 Jbeta primers. Using immunoSEQ multiplex PCR, the repertoire was profiled, and TCRdb retains in-frame clones only, with some absent. The sample gives 150,000 to 200,000 clones, roughly 77% of which show up once; roughly 1.6% is in the top ten. The sample comprised PBMCs. The receptors originated from a woman aged 45-60 years in good health and CMV-seronegative.

The genes are TRBV7-9 and TRBJ2-1, with no clear D. Germline V gene sequence: CDR1 SEHNR, CDR2 FQNEAQ (reference sequence). Trimming took off 7 bases at V and 6 bases at J, with 7 bases between the two ends. The CDR3 is made up of 11 amino acids. CDR3 nucleotide sequence: TGTGCCAGCACCTTTAGCAATGAGCAGTTCTTC. This sequence encodes CASTFSNEQFF.

This clone has only one observation. The chain has TRBV7-8 and TRBJ1-3; possible D gene TRBD1, 6 bases. Germline lookup yields CDR1 SGHVS and CDR2 FQNEAQ. V lost 2 bases and J lost 1, with 12 bases in between. This CDR3 spans 16 amino acids. The CDR3 DNA is TGTGCCAGCAGCTTAACCGACACAGGGTCTGGAAACACCATATATTTT. It specifies CASSLTDTGSGNTIYF.

The table lists this clone with a few counts. CDR3 in amino acids: CASQLGTGAEKLFF. CDR3 coding DNA: TGTGCCAGTCAACTCGGGACAGGGGCTGAAAAACTGTTTTTT. The chain uses TRBV6-1 and TRBJ1-4; 10 nucleotides agree with TRBD1. This CDR3 is 14 amino acids long. The V gene's germline CDR1 is MNHNS and CDR2 SASEGT. Germline trimming cut 9 bases from V and 7 bases from J; bases unmatched to any gene: 8.

The chain employs TRBV6-6 and TRBJ2-5; 7 nucleotides align to TRBD2. The J call is uncertain, as TRBJ2-7 better fits the DNA end. The CDR3 is made up of 13 amino acids. Germline V gene sequence: CDR1 MNHNY, CDR2 SVGAGI (reference sequence). This CDR3 is CASSYGGDYEQYF. The CDR3 coding sequence is TGTGCCAGCAGTTACGGGGGGGACTACGAGCAGTACTTC.

The rearrangement joins TRBV2 to TRBJ2-7; D is unresolved. Germline V CDR1 and CDR2: SNHLY, FYNNEI. The CDR3 runs 11 residues. With 5 bases removed from V and 3 bases from J, the gap between germline ends came to 5 bases. CDR3 loop: CASSYSYEQYF. The CDR3 nucleotides read TGTGCCAGCAGTTACAGCTACGAGCAGTACTTC.

The gene calls are TRBV21-1 and TRBJ2-2; the DNA was not compared with TRBD2, the D call given in the table. TRBV21-1 is an annotated pseudogene. The CDR3 runs to 15 residues. CDR3 sequence: CASSKGGWVPGELFF. In DNA form, the CDR3 reads TGTGCCAGCAGCAAAGGAGGGTGGGTCCCCGGGGAGCTGTTTTTT.

This chain links TRBV6-6 with TRBJ1-5, with TRBD1 identical over 9 bases. CDR3 length: 15 amino acids. The V gene end was trimmed by 6 bases and the J gene end by 6 bases; junction bases not matched to a gene: 9. Germline V gene sequence: CDR1 MNHNY, CDR2 SVGAGI (reference sequence). CDR3: CASRPGTGSGQPQHF. CDR3 DNA: TGTGCCAGCAGACCCGGGACAGGGAGTGGTCAGCCCCAGCATTTT.

The rearrangement uses TRBV5-4 and TRBJ2-7; 16 bases fit TRBD2. The CDR3 contains 19 residues. The germline V gene has CDR1 SGHNT and CDR2 YYREEE (reference sequence). V was clipped by 4 bases and J by 3 bases; unmatched bases: 13. Here the CDR3 reads CASSGRGTSGRAGLYEQYF. The CDR3 bases are TGTGCCAGCAGCGGCCGCGGGACTAGCGGGAGGGCGGGCCTCTACGAGCAGTACTTC. Full variable domain (outside the CDR3, taken from reference TRBV5-4 and TRBJ2-7): ETGVTQSPTHLIKTRGQQVTLRCSSQSGHNTVSWYQQALGQGPQFIFQYYREEENGRGNFPPRFSGLQFPNYSSELNVNALELDDSALYLCASSGRGTSGRAGLYEQYFGPGTRLTVT.

On this clone itself: Mismatch with germline at one junction end may stem from a read error. The V call is TRBV6-6, the J call TRBJ1-2, with D tentatively TRBD1 (5 bases). The CDR3 is 11 amino acids. From germline, CDR1 is MNHNY and CDR2 SVGAGI (reference sequence). CDR3 coding DNA: TGTGCCAGCAGAACACCACGGGGGTACCTCTTC. Translating it yields CASRTPRGYLF.

As DNA, the CDR3 is TGTGCCAGCAGCTTAAAGGGGACAGCTGAAGCTTTCTTT. It specifies CASSLKGTAEAFF. The chain joins TRBV7-2 to TRBJ1-1, with 7 bases that match TRBD1. J gave up 6 bases and V 2 bases, and 3 bases lay outside the gene matches. The CDR3 has 13 residues. Germline V gene data show CDR1 as SGHTA and CDR2 as FQGNSA.

The V and J genes are TRBV27 and TRBJ1-1, with 9 nucleotides matching TRBD1. Germline lookup yields CDR1 MNHEY and CDR2 SMNVEV (reference sequence). The CDR3 has 17 amino acids. V gave up 4 bases and J gave up 4 bases; unmatched junction bases: 13. The CDR3 loop reads CASSSLRDREVPTEAFF. CDR3 nucleotides: TGTGCCAGCAGTTCCTTAAGGGACAGGGAGGTCCCCACTGAAGCTTTCTTT.

This chain connects TRBV7-6 to TRBJ2-7, with TRBD2 as a possible D gene (5 bases). Germline values: CDR1 SGHVS, CDR2 FNYEAQ. V lost 5 bases, J lost 2 bases, and 13 bases lay in between. CDR3 length equals 14 residues. The CDR3 is CASSGEFIPYEQYF. CDR3 nucleotide sequence: TGTGCCAGCAGCGGGGAGTTTATCCCCTACGAGCAGTACTTC.

The J gene is TRBJ1-1, the V gene TRBV5-6, with D possibly TRBD1 on 6 matching bases. The V gene lost 3 bases and the J gene lost 5 bases, with 11 bases spanning the gap. Germline CDR1 and CDR2: SGHDT and YYEEEE. The CDR3 length is 13 residues. The CDR3 DNA reads as TGTGCCAGCAGCTCTGGGGGCAGGACTGAAGCTTTCTTT. Encoded protein: CASSSGGRTEAFF.